The clone carrying this T cell receptor (beta chain) was recorded a few times. Antigen: not known. The data are from a study of CD8 T cells in ankylosing spondylitis. Study-wide results and limits: Peripheral blood held disease-linked clones only at relatively low frequency, and these were CD8+. Seemingly distinctive of ankylosing spondylitis blood was a TCR beta motif formed by eight highly homologous variants. Past research had described some motif variants in reactive arthritis synovial fluid and blood. Enrichment of disease-linked clones was reportedly significant in matched ankylosing spondylitis synovial fluid.

This CDR3 contains 16 residues. V lost 4 bases, J lost 3 bases, and 7 bases stayed unmatched. It was by quantitative 5'-RACE with molecular barcodes that TCR beta libraries were made. Each CDR3 protein is one row after TCRdb ran MiXCR on the 5' RACE reads. The sample contains a few hundred thousand distinct CDR3 sequences, roughly 12% of which appear only once. The clonotype comes from a male donor with ankylosing spondylitis. The sequencing sample was made of blood, either unsorted or a sorted T cell fraction (not recorded which). This sequence joins TRBV12-3 or TRBV12-4 and TRBJ2-1, with 9 nucleotides matching TRBD2. CDR3 sequence: CASSSPGSGGYNEQFF. The CDR3 bases are TGTGCCAGCAGTTCCCCCGGTAGCGGGGGCTACAATGAGCAGTTCTTC.